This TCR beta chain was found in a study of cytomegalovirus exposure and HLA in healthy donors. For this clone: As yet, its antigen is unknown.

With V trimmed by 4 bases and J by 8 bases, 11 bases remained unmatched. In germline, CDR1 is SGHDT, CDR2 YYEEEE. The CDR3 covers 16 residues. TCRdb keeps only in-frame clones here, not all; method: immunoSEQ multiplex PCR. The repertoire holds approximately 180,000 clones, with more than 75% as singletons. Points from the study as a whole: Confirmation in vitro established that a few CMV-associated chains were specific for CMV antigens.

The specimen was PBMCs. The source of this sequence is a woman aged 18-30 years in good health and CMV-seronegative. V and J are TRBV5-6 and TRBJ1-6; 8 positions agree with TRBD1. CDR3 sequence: CASSMGTGSDDSPLHF. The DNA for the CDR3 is TGTGCCAGCAGCATGGGGACAGGTAGTGATGATTCACCCCTCCACTTT.